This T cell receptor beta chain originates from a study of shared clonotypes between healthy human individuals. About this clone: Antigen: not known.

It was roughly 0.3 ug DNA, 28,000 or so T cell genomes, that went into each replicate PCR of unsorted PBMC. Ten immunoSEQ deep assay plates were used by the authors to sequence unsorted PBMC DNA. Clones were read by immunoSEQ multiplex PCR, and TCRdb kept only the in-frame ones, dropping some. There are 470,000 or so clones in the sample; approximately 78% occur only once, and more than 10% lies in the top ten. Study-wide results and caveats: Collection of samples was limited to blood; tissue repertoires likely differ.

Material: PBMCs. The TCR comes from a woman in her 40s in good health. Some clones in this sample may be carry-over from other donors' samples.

DNA of the CDR3: TGTGCCAGTAGTATGGCTTCCAGGGGGCGAACTGAAGCTTTCTTT. Translated: CASSMASRGRTEAFF. This chain links TRBV19 with TRBJ1-1; TRBD1 matches at 8 bases. This CDR3 has 15 amino acids. Germline V gives CDR1 LNHDA, CDR2 SQIVND (reference sequence). V trimming: 3 bases; J trimming: 5 bases; junction bases outside the gene matches: 8.